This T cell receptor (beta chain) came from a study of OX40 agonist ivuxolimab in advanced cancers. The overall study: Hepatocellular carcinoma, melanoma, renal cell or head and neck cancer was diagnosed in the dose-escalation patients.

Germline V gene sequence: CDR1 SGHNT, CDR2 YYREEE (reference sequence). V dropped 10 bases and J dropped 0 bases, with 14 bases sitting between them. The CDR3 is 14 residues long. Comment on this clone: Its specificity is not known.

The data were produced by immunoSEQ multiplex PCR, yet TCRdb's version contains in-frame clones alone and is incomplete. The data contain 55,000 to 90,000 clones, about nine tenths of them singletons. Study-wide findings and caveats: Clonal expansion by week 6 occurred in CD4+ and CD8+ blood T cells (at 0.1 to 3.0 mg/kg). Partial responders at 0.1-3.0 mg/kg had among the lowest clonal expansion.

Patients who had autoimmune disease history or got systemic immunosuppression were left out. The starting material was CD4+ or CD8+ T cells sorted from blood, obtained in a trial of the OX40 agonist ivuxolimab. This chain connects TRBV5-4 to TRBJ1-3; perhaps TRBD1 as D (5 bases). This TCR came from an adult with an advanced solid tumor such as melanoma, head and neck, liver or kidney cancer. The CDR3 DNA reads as TGTGCCTACGGGGGAGCTCCCTCTGGAAACACCATATATTTT. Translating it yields CAYGGAPSGNTIYF. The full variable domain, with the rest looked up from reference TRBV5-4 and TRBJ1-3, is ETGVTQSPTHLIKTRGQQVTLRCSSQSGHNTVSWYQQALGQGPQFIFQYYREEENGRGNFPPRFSGLQFPNYSSELNVNALELDDSALYLCAYGGAPSGNTIYFGEGSWLTVV.